The 16 T cell receptor beta chains presented below share a single source sample, sequenced in a study of shared clonotypes between healthy human individuals. Naive CD8 cells comprised CD45RO-negative, CCR7-positively selected cells, excluding terminally differentiated effector memory CD45RA+ cells. The repertoire was sequenced with immunoSEQ multiplex PCR; TCRdb's copy has only in-frame clones and lacks some. Here the sample spans around 1.9 million clones, about 93% being singletons. The sample was naive CD8+ T cells from PBMCs. These receptors came from a man aged 18 to 30 in good health. Some clones in this sample may be carry-over from other donors' samples.

This chain joins TRBV7-3 and TRBJ2-7; D unresolved. Germline CDR1 SGHTA, CDR2 FQGTGA. V lost 2 bases and J 5 bases, leaving 10 bases between the germline ends. The length of the CDR3 is 13 residues. CDR3 sequence reads: CASSLFFGDEQYF. The CDR3 nucleotides read TGTGCCAGCAGCTTATTTTTTGGGGACGAGCAGTACTTC.

The rearrangement joins TRBV7-6 to TRBJ2-7; 8 bases fit TRBD2. Germline CDR1 SGHVS, CDR2 FNYEAQ. With V trimmed by 5 bases and J by 0 bases, 6 bases remained unmatched. This CDR3 has 15 amino acids. The CDR3 DNA reads TGTGCCAGCAGCCCGGAGCGGGGGACCTCCTACGAGCAGTACTTC. Its translation is CASSPERGTSYEQYF.

The V gene is TRBV12-5, the J gene TRBJ2-1; TRBD2 matches 9 bases. Germline V gene sequence: CDR1 LGHNT, CDR2 FRNRAP. The CDR3 is 17 residues long. After removal of 3 bases from V and 4 bases from J, the junction contained 10 bases not matched to a gene. CDR3 loop: CASGFPSGIGVYNEQFF. As DNA, the CDR3 is TGTGCTAGTGGTTTTCCTAGCGGGATCGGAGTTTACAATGAGCAGTTCTTC.

The chain carries TRBV7-2 and TRBJ2-7; 7 bases align to TRBD1. Per the germline V gene, CDR1 is SGHTA and CDR2 is FQGNSA. V shed 2 bases and J 5 bases; nucleotides not matched to a gene: 6. This CDR3 comprises 14 residues. The CDR3 region is CASSLIGTAHEQYF. The CDR3 coding sequence is TGTGCCAGCAGCTTAATAGGGACAGCCCACGAGCAGTACTTC.

The J gene is TRBJ2-1, the V gene TRBV4-1; no reliable D call. CDR3 length equals 13 residues. Trimming pared 2 bases from V and 8 bases from J, leaving 10 bases between. Per the germline V gene, CDR1 is MGHRA and CDR2 is YSYEKL. CDR3 coding DNA: TGCGCCAGCAGCCAATTCCCGGGCTATGAGCAGTTCTTC. Translating it yields CASSQFPGYEQFF.

The rearrangement uses TRBV7-9 and TRBJ1-3; 7 nucleotides match TRBD1. The length of the CDR3 is 15 residues. V trimming: 8 bases; J trimming: 0 bases; junction bases outside the gene matches: 7. CDR1 SEHNR and CDR2 FQNEAQ come from the germline V gene (reference sequence). CDR3 DNA sequence: TGTGCCAGCCGACAGGGCCCTCTCTCTGGAAACACCATATATTTT. Translation gives CASRQGPLSGNTIYF.

Points on this clone: The sample carries other DNA sequences with the same CDR3. The CDR3 DNA is TGCGCCAGCAGCTTGGGACAGGGTTCTTACGAGCAGTACTTC. It is translated as CASSLGQGSYEQYF. The chain has TRBV5-1 and TRBJ2-7, with 7 bases fitting TRBD1. Germline CDR1 reads SGHRS; CDR2 reads YFSETQ. The CDR3 totals 14 residues. The ends lost 0 bases at V and 4 bases at J; junction bases unmatched: 4.

Of note for this clone: The sample carries other DNA sequences with the same CDR3. This rearrangement joins TRBV19 to TRBJ2-7, with TRBD1 identical over 8 bases. The ends lost 5 bases at V and 6 bases at J; junction bases unmatched: 3. The CDR3 contains 12 residues. CDR1 and CDR2 (germline): LNHDA, SQIVND (reference sequence). The CDR3 bases are TGTGCCAGTAGTGCAACAGGGGGCGAGCAGTACTTC. Translation: CASSATGGEQYF.

This chain uses TRBV6-5 with TRBJ1-5; 8 bases fit TRBD1. CDR1 and CDR2 from the germline V gene are MNHEY and SVGAGI. The V gene end was trimmed by 6 bases and the J gene end by 2 bases; junction bases not matched to a gene: 6. The CDR3 covers 15 residues. The CDR3 region has the DNA TGTGCCAGCAGCACAGGACAGGGTGGCAATCAGCCCCAGCATTTT. Its translation: CASSTGQGGNQPQHF.

The rearrangement uses TRBV7-9 and TRBJ2-7; 8 nucleotides align to TRBD1. Germline V gene sequence: CDR1 SEHNR, CDR2 FQNEAQ (reference sequence). CDR3 length: 15 amino acids. V lost 5 bases to trimming and J lost 1 base; unmatched junction nucleotides: 7. The CDR3 loop is CASSRGTGHSYEQYF. CDR3 in DNA: TGTGCCAGCAGCCGGGGGACAGGACATTCCTACGAGCAGTACTTC.

The CDR3 spells CASSRTSGFYNEQFF. The CDR3 DNA sequence: TGTGCCAGCAGCCGGACTAGCGGGTTCTACAATGAGCAGTTCTTC. The chain has TRBV11-3 and TRBJ2-1; 11 bases fit TRBD2. Germline CDR1 SGHNT, CDR2 YENEEA. CDR3 length: 15 residues. V dropped 5 bases and J dropped 3; count of bases not matched to a gene: 3. Supplemented by reference TRBV11-3 and TRBJ2-1, the full variable domain reads EAGVVQSPRYKIIEKKQPVAFWCNPISGHNTLYWYLQNLGQGPELLIRYENEEAVDDSQLPKDRFSAERLKGVDSTLKIQPAELGDSAVYLCASSRTSGFYNEQFFGPGTRLTVL.

The chain has TRBV5-8 and TRBJ2-2; TRBD1 agrees at 10 bases. The CDR3 has 17 residues. Per the germline V gene, CDR1 is SGHTS and CDR2 is YDEGEE. The V gene end was trimmed by 4 bases and the J gene end by 6 bases; junction bases not matched to a gene: 12. This CDR3 reads CASSAPPPDRGAGELFF. The CDR3 DNA reads TGTGCCAGCAGCGCGCCCCCCCCGGACAGGGGGGCCGGGGAGCTGTTTTTT.

The CDR3 sequence is CASVQGWNTEAFF. The CDR3 nucleotides are TGTGCCAGTGTACAGGGCTGGAACACTGAAGCTTTCTTT. The rearrangement uses TRBV28 and TRBJ1-1; D perhaps matches TRBD1 (6 bases). The CDR3 covers 13 residues. The V end lost 9 bases, the J end lost 1 base, and 12 bases lay between the germline ends. From germline, CDR1 is MDHEN and CDR2 SYDVKM.

For this clone: At the DNA level, this CDR3 is encoded by other sequences in the same sample as well. The rearrangement joins TRBV5-6 to TRBJ2-3; D not certain. Trimming took 0 bases from V and 6 from J, leaving 5 bases between them. The CDR3 spans 12 residues. Germline V CDR1 and CDR2: SGHDT, YYEEEE. In DNA form, the CDR3 reads TGTGCCAGCAGCTTGGGGTTGGATACGCAGTATTTT. This translates into CASSLGLDTQYF.

V is TRBV5-1 and J is TRBJ1-1; D remains unclear. Germline-derived CDR1 and CDR2 are SGHRS and YFSETQ. The length of the CDR3 is 15 residues. Trimming stripped 2 bases from V and 0 bases from J, with 11 bases between. CDR3 DNA sequence: TGCGCCAGCAGCTTTGGACTTTTCATGAACACTGAAGCTTTCTTT. This encodes CASSFGLFMNTEAFF.

This sequence joins TRBV7-9 and TRBJ2-5; TRBD2 agrees at 8 bases. The better agreement between TRBJ2-7 and the DNA end casts doubt on the J call. Germline loops: CDR1 SEHNR, CDR2 FQNEAQ (reference sequence). CDR3 length: 15 residues. The CDR3 reads CASSPKAAGAYEQYF. The CDR3, as DNA: TGTGCCAGCAGCCCCAAGGCAGCGGGAGCCTACGAGCAGTACTTC.